A single T cell receptor beta chain is shown here with its context. The CDR3 spans 14 residues. Germline assignment: CDR1 SQVTM and CDR2 ANQGSEA. This sample is drawn from a study of blood T cell repertoires in COVID-19. Study-level information: Acute and convalescent COVID-19 specimens originated in the United States, Italy and Spain.

Per the original methods: Amplification from reference gene primers served as the basis for estimated nucleated cell counts. Only in-frame clones appear in the TCRdb table, and some are missing; sequencing was by immunoSEQ multiplex PCR. The V and J calls and clone size are taken from that table; D and trimming were inferred from the DNA. The table includes a few hundred thousand clones, about 88% detected once. This receptor was taken from a woman in her forties or fifties who had been exposed to COVID-19. The specimen was PBMCs or T cells enriched from blood (not recorded which). This chain connects TRBV29-1 to TRBJ2-3; TRBD1 might be the D (6 bases). CDR3 nucleotides: TGCAGTTCCCTACGGGACAAGAGCACAGATACGCAGTATTTT. It codes for CSSLRDKSTDTQYF.